This entry lists 13 T cell receptor beta chains sequenced from one sample in a study of blood T cell repertoires in COVID-19. Method: immunoSEQ multiplex PCR; TCRdb's copy keeps in-frame clones and lacks some. The sample lists approximately 500,000 clones; roughly 91% were seen once. Sequencing was done on a sample of peripheral blood. These receptors originate from a woman aged 50 to 65 with COVID-19, enrolled during active disease.

This chain connects TRBV30 to TRBJ1-2; D unresolved. Trimming took off 0 bases at V and 5 bases at J, with 4 bases between the two ends. CDR1 is GTSNPN and CDR2 is SVGIG in the germline V gene (reference sequence). The CDR3 extends over 11 amino acids. In DNA form, the CDR3 reads TGTGCCTGGAGTGTGCGGTATGGCTACACCTTC. Protein: CAWSVRYGYTF.

J is TRBJ2-7 and V is TRBV7-2; the D gene is possibly TRBD2 (7 bases). The germline V gene encodes CDR1 SGHTA and CDR2 FQGNSA. The CDR3 loop spans 16 amino acids. V shed 4 bases and J shed 0 bases, with 16 bases lying between them. In nucleotides, the CDR3 is TGTGCCAGCAGCTCATTCGGGGGGCCCTCCTCCTACGAGCAGTACTTC. It is translated as CASSSFGGPSSYEQYF.

This clone was detected only once. This chain connects TRBV18 to TRBJ1-4, with 7 bases identical to TRBD1. Trimming at V came to 5 bases and at J to 5 bases, leaving 11 bases not matched to a gene. The germline CDR1 and CDR2 sequences are KGHSH and LQKENI. This CDR3 region has 16 residues. CDR3 sequence: CASSSSLDRLNEKLFF. CDR3 nucleotides: TGTGCCAGCTCATCCTCCTTGGACAGGCTAAATGAAAAACTGTTTTTT.

This chain joins TRBV5-1 and TRBJ1-2; 7 nucleotides match TRBD1. The V segment lost 2 bases and the J segment 3 bases; nucleotides outside the gene matches: 4. The CDR3 is 14 amino acids. The germline V gene encodes CDR1 SGHRS and CDR2 YFSETQ. In nucleotides, the CDR3 is TGCGCCAGCAGCTTAAGTGGGACAGACTATGGCTACACCTTC. It specifies CASSLSGTDYGYTF.

This sequence joins TRBV19 and TRBJ2-7, with 11 bases fitting TRBD2. Germline-derived CDR1 and CDR2 are LNHDA and SQIVND (reference sequence). J was trimmed by 6 bases and V by 1 base; bases with no gene match: 5. The CDR3 has 15 amino acids. The CDR3 bases are TGTGCCAGTAGTATAGTCGGACTAGCGGGCCCCGAGCAGTACTTC. It translates to CASSIVGLAGPEQYF. Variable domain in full (rest from reference TRBV19 and TRBJ2-7): DGGITQSPKYLFRKEGQNVTLSCEQNLNHDAMYWYRQDPGQGLRLIYYSQIVNDFQKGDIAEGYSVSREKKESFPLTVTSAQKNPTAFYLCASSIVGLAGPEQYFGPGTRLTVT.

The chain employs TRBV28 and TRBJ1-1, with 8 bases identical to TRBD1. The CDR3 loop spans 15 amino acids. With 2 bases clipped from V and 3 bases from J, the junction kept 5 bases outside the gene matches. Looked up from germline, CDR1 is MDHEN and CDR2 is SYDVKM. In nucleotides, the CDR3 is TGTGCCAGCAGTTTAGGGTTACAGGGGGACACTGAAGCTTTCTTT. As protein: CASSLGLQGDTEAFF.

The V and J genes are TRBV29-1 and TRBJ1-1; TRBD1 might be the D (5 bases). The CDR3 contains 12 residues. Trimming removed 6 bases from V and 1 base from J, with 9 bases in between. Germline values: CDR1 SQVTM, CDR2 ANQGSEA. CDR3 sequence (DNA): TGCAGCGTGGGACTCTGGAACACTGAAGCTTTCTTT. This sequence encodes CSVGLWNTEAFF. The full variable domain, with the rest looked up from reference TRBV29-1 and TRBJ1-1, is SAVISQKPSRDICQRGTSLTIQCQVDSQVTMMFWYRQQPGQSLTLIATANQGSEATYESGFVIDKFPISRPNLTFSTLTVSNMSPEDSSIYLCSVGLWNTEAFFGQGTRLTVV.

V and J are TRBV4-1 and TRBJ1-5; 9 bases fit TRBD1. V gave up 5 bases and J gave up 4 bases; unmatched junction bases: 6. The CDR3 runs 15 residues. Germline assignment: CDR1 MGHRA and CDR2 YSYEKL. The CDR3 bases are TGCGCCAGCAGCTTCTCCGGGACAGGGAATCAGCCCCAGCATTTT. Protein sequence: CASSFSGTGNQPQHF.

The rearrangement joins TRBV4-1 to TRBJ1-2; TRBD1 matches at 8 bases. Trimming removed 5 bases from V and 4 bases from J; junction bases left unmatched: 12. In germline, CDR1 is MGHRA, CDR2 YSYEKL. The CDR3 is 16 residues long. Here the CDR3 reads CASSAGEGQALYGYTF. The CDR3 DNA reads TGCGCCAGCAGCGCCGGTGAGGGACAGGCTCTCTATGGCTACACCTTC.

The genes are TRBV9 and TRBJ1-6; the D is unclear. Looked up from germline, CDR1 is SGDLS and CDR2 is YYNGEE. The CDR3 contains 14 residues. V dropped 0 bases and J dropped 7 bases, with 8 bases sitting between them. The CDR3 DNA is TGTGCCAGCAGCGTAGTAGAGGGAAATTCACCCCTCCACTTT. It encodes CASSVVEGNSPLHF. Full variable domain (outside the CDR3, taken from reference TRBV9 and TRBJ1-6): DSGVTQTPKHLITATGQRVTLRCSPRSGDLSVYWYQQSLDQGLQFLIQYYNGEERAKGNILERFSAQQFPDLHSELNLSSLELGDSALYFCASSVVEGNSPLHFGNGTRLTVT.

V and J are TRBV5-5 and TRBJ1-5, with TRBD1 matching 11 bases. Germline V gene data show CDR1 as SGHKS and CDR2 as YYEKEE (reference sequence). The V gene end was trimmed by 4 bases and the J gene end by 2 bases; junction bases not matched to a gene: 14. The CDR3 is made up of 19 amino acids. The CDR3 nucleotides read TGTGCCAGCAGCCTAGATCGGACAGGGGGCGCGGGGGGCAATCAGCCCCAGCATTTT. This translates into CASSLDRTGGAGGNQPQHF.

Concerning this clone: A read error may account for a junction end that differs from germline. The V and J genes are TRBV9 and TRBJ2-4; possible D gene TRBD2, 5 bases. This CDR3 is built from 14 residues. Germline V gene lookup returns CDR1 SGDLS and CDR2 YYNGEE. The DNA for the CDR3 is TGTGCCAGCAGCGTAGTAAGCGAGGGCGGTTCTCTTTTCTTC. Encoded protein: CASSVVSEGGSLFF.

V usage is TRBV6-6 and J usage is TRBJ2-3; D remains ambiguous. V was cut by 2 bases and J by 2 bases, with 5 bases left in between. The CDR3 has 13 amino acids. Germline-derived CDR1 and CDR2 are MNHNY and SVGAGI (reference sequence). The CDR3 loop is CASSYVYTDTQYF. The CDR3 nucleotides are TGTGCCAGCAGTTACGTTTACACAGATACGCAGTATTTT.